This T cell receptor (beta chain) was documented in a study of beta chain features in type 1 diabetes. Across the study: Patient and healthy donor groups were alike in age, gender and cell yields.

All of the isolated RNA was reverse transcribed, so expressed TCRB transcripts were sequenced. Sequencing was performed with immunoSEQ multiplex PCR; in TCRdb, only in-frame clones are kept and a portion is missing. This sample carries 150,000 to 200,000 clones, around 8% of them seen once, and the ten largest clones take 0.94%. V shed 3 bases and J shed 7 bases, with 12 bases lying between them. The CDR3 is made up of 13 amino acids. The V gene's germline CDR1 is PRHDT and CDR2 FYEKMQ (reference sequence). With respect to this clone: Its antigen is unidentified.

Cells sorted by CD45RO/CCR7/CD25/CD127/CD95/CD27 comprised CD4+ naive, central memory, regulatory and stem cell-like memory cells. Points from the study as a whole: Type 1 diabetes patients had TCRB CDR3s that were shorter (moderately but significantly so) in all four CD4+ subsets. Type 1 diabetes patients had fewer VDJ junction insertions and more deletions.

This chain uses TRBV13 with TRBJ1-2, with D unresolved. The sequenced material came from central memory CD4+ T cells from blood. The receptor's source is a woman in her thirties or forties with type 1 diabetes. This chain's CDR3 is CASSFGAGSGYTF. The CDR3, as DNA: TGTGCCAGCAGCTTTGGCGCAGGTTCTGGCTACACCTTC.